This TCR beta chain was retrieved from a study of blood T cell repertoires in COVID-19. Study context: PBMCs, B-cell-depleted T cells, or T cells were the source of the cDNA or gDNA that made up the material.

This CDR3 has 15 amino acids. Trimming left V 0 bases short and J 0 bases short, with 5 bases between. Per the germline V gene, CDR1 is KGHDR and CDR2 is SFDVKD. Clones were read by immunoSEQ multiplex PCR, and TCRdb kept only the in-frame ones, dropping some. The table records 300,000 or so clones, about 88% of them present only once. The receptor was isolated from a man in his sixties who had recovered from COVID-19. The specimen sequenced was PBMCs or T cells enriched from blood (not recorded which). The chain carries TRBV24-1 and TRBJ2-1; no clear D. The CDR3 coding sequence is TGTGCCACCAGTGATTTGAATAGCTCCTACAATGAGCAGTTCTTC. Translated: CATSDLNSSYNEQFF.